This TCR beta chain emerged from a study of vaccination effects on CD4 cells after COVID-19 (dated by TCRdb to 2022 to 2024). Turning to the overall study: The ViraFEST assay stimulated PBMC with viral peptide pools and then used TCR sequencing to identify antigen-specific CD4+ T cell clonotypes by expansion. Across the study, the median time from the second dose to post-vaccine sampling was 72 days (range 14 to 241). Approximately 2.1 million PBMC per well were cultured in IMDM with about 5.1% human AB serum, around 10 IU/ml IL-2 and gentamicin, plus 10 ug/ml peptides. The study compared SARS-CoV-2 spike-specific CD4+ TCR repertoires before and after mRNA vaccination in COVID-19 convalescent patients and infection-naive vaccine recipients. A total of 10 COVID-19 convalescent patients and several SARS-CoV-2-naive healthy vaccine recipients were included in the full study. In the study, cultures from other donors were sequenced using the Oncomine TCR Beta short-read assay on an Illumina iSeq 100. General conclusions and limits of the study: In healthy vaccine recipients, vaccine-induced clones were almost all SARS-CoV-2 mono-reactive, with only 1 of 255 being cross-reactive with common cold coronaviruses. Limitations of the study were the small number of convalescent patients and the absence of early post-infection timepoints. Marked clonal contraction was observed in both infection-induced and vaccine-induced clones at late post-vaccination timepoints, consistent with waning T cell responses.

After about 9 days of culture, CD4+ T cells were isolated with the EasySep CD4+ T cell isolation kit. Participants received two doses of either the BNT162b2 or the mRNA-1273 mRNA SARS-CoV-2 vaccine. Negative nucleocapsid antibody results before and after vaccination confirmed that the healthy vaccine recipients had no prior SARS-CoV-2 infection. Half of the culture medium was replaced with fresh IL-2-containing medium on days 3 and 7. Each peptide stimulation condition was cultured in triplicate wells unless otherwise noted. PBMC were separated from whole blood using Ficoll-Paque Plus gradient centrifugation and were then either cryopreserved at -140C or used fresh. The QIAamp micro DNA kit was used to extract genomic DNA from the cultured CD4+ T cells. This clone has a single count. It has no known antigen specificity. The record has no base qualities; no much larger clone is one base away. The protocol used for the library was the immunoSEQ multiplex PCR assay. DNA from the CD4+ T cells that had been cultured and isolated underwent TCR beta CDR3 sequencing. The study's own analysis went as follows. Non-productive TCR sequences were discarded, and reads were trimmed to the CDR3 region, with only CDR3s of 7 or more amino acids retained. Antigen-specific clonotypes were identified with the MANAFEST web app by comparing expansion in peptide wells against reference cultures. To be called positive, a clone needed expansion at FDR<0.05 compared with the reference and with all other wells, an odds ratio greater than 5, and a frequency greater than 0.1% in two replicate wells. A clonotype was called cross-reactive if it was significantly expanded both in SARS-CoV-2 spike wells and in at least one common cold coronavirus spike condition. Using the stringdist R package, CDR3 similarity was measured by Levenshtein distance, and unrooted trees were constructed with ape in R 3.6.1. TCRdb holds this immuneACCESS table with in-frame rearrangements only. Some clones are missing; in checked studies, unresolved V genes explain under half, and the rest has no known cause. V and J calls and clone size are those listed in that table; D and trimming were worked out from the DNA. Recorded for this sample are more than 60,000 clones; roughly 81% of them occurred a single time. Under 2.5% of the sample is held by the ten biggest clonotypes.

This specimen consisted of CD4+ T cells from PBMCs cultured without peptide, obtained after COVID-19 vaccination. The origin of this receptor is a human donor who received a COVID-19 vaccine.

The nucleotide sequence reads as follows: TGTGCCAGTAGTAAGGACAGGGGATTGATTACCGGGGAGCTGTTTTTT. This encodes CASSKDRGLITGELFF. The rearrangement joined TRBV19 to TRBJ2-2, and TRBD1 matches 9 of the central bases. From the cysteine through the phenylalanine, the CDR3 covers 16 amino acids. Left in the record is the CDR3 DNA by itself, 48 bases read in frame from the first base. Taken from the germline V gene (reference sequence), the CDR1 and CDR2 loops are LNHDA and SQIVND. V is trimmed back by 4 bases and J by 5 bases, and the junction contains 8 bases that no gene match accounts for.